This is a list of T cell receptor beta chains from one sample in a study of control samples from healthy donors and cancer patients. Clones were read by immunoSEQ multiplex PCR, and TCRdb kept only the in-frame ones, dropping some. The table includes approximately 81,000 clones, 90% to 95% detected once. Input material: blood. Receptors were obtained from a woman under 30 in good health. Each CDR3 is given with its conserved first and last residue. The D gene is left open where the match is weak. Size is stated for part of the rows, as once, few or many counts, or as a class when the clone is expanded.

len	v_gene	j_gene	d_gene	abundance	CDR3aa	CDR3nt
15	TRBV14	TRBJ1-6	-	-	CASSHEGRSNSPLHF	TGTGCCAGCAGCCACGAAGGACGGAGTAATTCACCCCTCCACTTT
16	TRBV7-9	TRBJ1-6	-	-	CASSLDSIMGNSPLHF	TGTGCCAGCAGCTTAGACTCGATTATGGGGAATTCACCCCTCCACTTT
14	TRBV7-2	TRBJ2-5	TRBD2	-	CASSPSGGRETQYF	TGTGCCAGCAGCCCGAGCGGGGGGCGTGAGACCCAGTACTTC
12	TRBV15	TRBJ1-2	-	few	CATSEPNYGYTF	TGTGCCACCAGTGAACCTAACTATGGCTACACCTTC
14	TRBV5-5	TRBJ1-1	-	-	CASSVDIRRTEAFF	TGTGCCAGCAGCGTGGACATCCGGAGAACTGAAGCTTTCTTT
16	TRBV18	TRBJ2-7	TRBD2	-	CASSPELAGVGYEQYF	TGTGCCAGCTCACCTGAGCTAGCGGGAGTAGGCTACGAGCAGTACTTC
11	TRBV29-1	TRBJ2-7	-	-	CSAGEGYEQYF	TGCAGCGCAGGGGAGGGGTACGAGCAGTACTTC
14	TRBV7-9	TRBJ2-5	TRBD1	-	CASTPPTGAETQYF	TGTGCCAGCACCCCACCGACAGGGGCAGAGACCCAGTACTTC
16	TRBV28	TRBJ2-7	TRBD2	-	CASSLSTGTTSYEQYF	TGTGCCAGCAGCTTGTCCACCGGGACTACCAGCTACGAGCAGTACTTC
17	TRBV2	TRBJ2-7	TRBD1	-	CASRLPPGQRSSYEQYF	TGTGCCAGCAGACTTCCTCCGGGACAGAGGAGCTCCTACGAGCAGTACTTC
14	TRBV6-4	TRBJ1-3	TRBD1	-	CASRDRKKGNTIYF	TGTGCCAGCAGGGACAGGAAAAAGGGAAACACCATATATTTT
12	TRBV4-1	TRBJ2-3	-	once	CASSPRGDTQYF	TGCGCCAGCAGCCCCCGGGGAGATACGCAGTATTTT
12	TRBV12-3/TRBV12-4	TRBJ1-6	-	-	CASSFPDSPLHF	TGTGCCAGCAGTTTTCCGGATTCCCCCCTCCACTTT
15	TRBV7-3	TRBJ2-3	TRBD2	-	CASSPTSGGADTQYF	TGTGCCAGCAGCCCGACTAGCGGGGGGGCAGATACGCAGTATTTT
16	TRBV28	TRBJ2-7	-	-	CASRAGGQPVSYEQYF	TGTGCCAGCAGGGCAGGAGGGCAGCCGGTCTCCTACGAGCAGTACTTC
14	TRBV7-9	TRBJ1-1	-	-	CASSSPPLITEAFF	TGTGCCAGCAGCTCCCCGCCGCTGATCACTGAAGCTTTCTTT
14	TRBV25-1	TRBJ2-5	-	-	CASSDQETQETQYF	TGTGCCAGCAGTGACCAGGAAACGCAAGAGACCCAGTACTTC
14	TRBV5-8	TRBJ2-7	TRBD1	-	CASSLRDRFYEQYF	TGTGCCAGCAGCTTACGGGACAGGTTCTACGAGCAGTACTTC
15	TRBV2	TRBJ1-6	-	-	CASSDLAGVDSPLHF	TGTGCCAGCAGTGATTTGGCGGGTGTGGATTCACCCCTCCACTTT
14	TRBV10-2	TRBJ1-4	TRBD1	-	CATKKRTGVEKLFF	TGCGCCACCAAGAAACGGACAGGGGTTGAAAAACTGTTTTTT
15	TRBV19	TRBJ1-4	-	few	CATLRDSSTNEKLFF	TGTGCCACCCTACGCGACAGTTCAACTAATGAAAAACTGTTTTTT
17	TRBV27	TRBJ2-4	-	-	CASSLSGFGAAKNIQYF	TGTGCCAGCAGTTTAAGCGGATTTGGGGCGGCCAAAAACATTCAGTACTTC
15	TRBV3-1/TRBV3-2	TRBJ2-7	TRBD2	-	CASSQSGRGTYEQYF	TGTGCCAGCAGCCAGAGCGGGAGGGGTACCTACGAGCAGTACTTC
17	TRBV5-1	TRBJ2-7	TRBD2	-	CASSLNSGGRATYEQYF	TGCGCCAGCAGCTTGAATTCGGGCGGGAGGGCCACCTACGAGCAGTACTTC
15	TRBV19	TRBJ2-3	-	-	CANFLQGPLPDTQYF	TGTGCCAACTTCCTTCAGGGGCCCCTTCCGGATACGCAGTATTTT
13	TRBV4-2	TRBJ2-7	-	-	CASSPGLSYEQYF	TGTGCCAGCAGCCCAGGTCTCTCCTACGAGCAGTACTTC
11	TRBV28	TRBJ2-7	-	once	CASGSSYEQYF	TGTGCCAGTGGAAGTAGCTACGAGCAGTACTTC
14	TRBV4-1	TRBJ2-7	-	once	CASSQAAPVFQQYF	TGCGCCAGCAGCCAGGCCGCCCCCGTTTTCCAGCAGTACTTC
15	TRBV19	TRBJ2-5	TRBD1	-	CASSVGQGWSETQYF	TGTGCCAGTAGTGTGGGACAGGGGTGGTCCGAGACCCAGTACTTC
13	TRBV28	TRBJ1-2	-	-	CASSPTANYGYTF	TGTGCCAGCAGTCCCACGGCTAACTATGGCTACACCTTC
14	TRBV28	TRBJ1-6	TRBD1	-	CASSGDRGLSPLHF	TGTGCCAGCAGTGGGGACAGGGGGTTATCACCCCTCCACTTT
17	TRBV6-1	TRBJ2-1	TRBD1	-	CASSGLGTGGMNNEQFF	TGTGCCAGCAGTGGCTTAGGGACAGGGGGAATGAACAATGAGCAGTTCTTC
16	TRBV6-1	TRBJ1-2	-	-	CASSEALGLSNYGYTF	TGTGCCAGCAGTGAAGCGTTAGGGTTGTCTAACTATGGCTACACCTTC
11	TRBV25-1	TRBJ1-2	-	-	CASSPGYGYTF	TGTGCCAGCAGTCCCGGCTATGGCTACACCTTC
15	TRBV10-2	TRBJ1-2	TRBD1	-	CASLPGTGFNYGYTF	TGCGCCAGCTTACCGGGGACAGGCTTTAACTATGGCTACACCTTC
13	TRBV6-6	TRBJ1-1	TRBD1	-	CASSYPPGTGAFF	TGTGCCAGCAGTTACCCCCCCGGGACAGGTGCTTTCTTT
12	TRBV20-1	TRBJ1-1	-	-	CSASWGNAEAFF	TGCAGTGCTAGTTGGGGAAACGCTGAAGCTTTCTTT
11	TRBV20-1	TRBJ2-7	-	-	CSASGDYEQYF	TGCAGTGCTTCGGGAGACTACGAGCAGTACTTC
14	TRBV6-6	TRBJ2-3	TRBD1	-	CASSSGTGRNTQYF	TGTGCCAGCAGTTCGGGGACAGGGAGAAATACGCAGTATTTT
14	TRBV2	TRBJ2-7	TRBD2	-	CASRSRGVSYEQYF	TGTGCCAGCAGGTCCCGGGGGGTCTCCTACGAGCAGTACTTC
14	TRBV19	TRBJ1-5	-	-	CASSLNLSNQPQHF	TGTGCCAGTAGTCTCAACCTAAGCAATCAGCCCCAGCATTTT
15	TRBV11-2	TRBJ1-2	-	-	CASSSPRQNSYGYTF	TGTGCCAGCAGCTCCCCGCGACAGAATTCCTATGGCTACACCTTC
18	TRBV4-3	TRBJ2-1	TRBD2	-	CASSRENPGTILGDEQFF	TGCGCCAGCAGCCGCGAAAATCCCGGGACTATATTAGGCGATGAGCAGTTCTTC
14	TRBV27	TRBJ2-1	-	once	CASSWAGSYNEQFF	TGTGCCAGCAGTTGGGCGGGAAGTTACAATGAGCAGTTCTTC
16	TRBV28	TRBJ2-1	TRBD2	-	CASSAPGTSGSGEQFF	TGTGCCAGCAGTGCACCCGGGACTAGCGGGAGTGGAGAGCAGTTCTTC
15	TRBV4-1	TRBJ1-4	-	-	CASSQAGVINEKLFF	TGCGCCAGCAGCCAAGCCGGGGTGATAAACGAAAAACTGTTTTTT
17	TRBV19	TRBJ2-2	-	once	CASSMGFRSWNTGELFF	TGTGCCAGTAGTATGGGGTTTAGATCGTGGAACACCGGGGAGCTGTTTTTT
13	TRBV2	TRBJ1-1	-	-	CASRTQGYTEAFF	TGTGCCAGCAGGACACAGGGTTACACTGAAGCTTTCTTT
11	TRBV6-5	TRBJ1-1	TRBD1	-	CASSGGTEAFF	TGTGCCAGTTCAGGGGGCACTGAAGCTTTCTTT
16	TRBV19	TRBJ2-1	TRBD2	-	CASSILTGGRYNEQFF	TGTGCCAGTAGTATATTGACGGGAGGCCGATACAATGAGCAGTTCTTC
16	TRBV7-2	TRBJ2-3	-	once	CASSPGRSFNTDTQYF	TGTGCCAGCAGCCCCGGACGGTCCTTTAACACAGATACGCAGTATTTT
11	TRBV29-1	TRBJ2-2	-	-	CSAVNTGELFF	TGCAGCGCTGTAAACACCGGGGAGCTGTTTTTT
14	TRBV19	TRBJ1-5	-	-	CASSIFSSSQPQHF	TGTGCCAGTAGTATATTTTCTTCGAGTCAGCCCCAGCATTTT
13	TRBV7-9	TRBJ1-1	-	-	CASSLLGSPEAFF	TGTGCCAGCAGCTTATTAGGCAGCCCTGAAGCTTTCTTT
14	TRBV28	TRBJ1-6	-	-	CASSLSGESSPLHF	TGTGCCAGCAGTTTATCGGGGGAGAGCTCACCCCTCCACTTT
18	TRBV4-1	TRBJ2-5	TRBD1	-	CASSQDQGQGSFEETQYF	TGCGCCAGCAGCCAAGATCAGGGACAGGGTTCCTTTGAGGAGACCCAGTACTTC
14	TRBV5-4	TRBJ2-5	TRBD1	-	CASSISDRKETQYF	TGTGCCAGCAGCATATCGGACAGGAAAGAGACCCAGTACTTC
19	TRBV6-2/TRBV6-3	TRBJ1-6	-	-	CASSYDPIAASAYNSPLHF	TGTGCCAGCAGTTATGACCCGATCGCCGCCAGCGCATATAATTCACCCCTCCACTTT